The 7 T cell receptor beta chains reported below all come from one sample, sequenced in a study of vaccination effects on CD4 cells after COVID-19. The assay was immunoSEQ multiplex PCR, and TCRdb's table has in-frame clones only and misses some. This sample has 11,000 to 15,000 clones, with roughly 80% found just once. Which antigens these TCRs recognize remains unknown. CD4+ T cells specific for antigen were expanded with viral peptide pools by the ViraFEST assay before sequencing. CD4+ T cells were isolated after less than 13 days of culture. The infection with SARS-CoV-2 (confirmed by PCR) occurred in this person between March and December 2020. As their vaccination, participants received two doses of either BNT162b2 or mRNA-1273. This sample comprised CD4+ T cells from PBMCs cultured with HCoV-NL63 spike peptides, obtained after COVID-19 vaccination. These receptors originate from a human donor who had a prior SARS-CoV-2 infection.

The V call is TRBV25-1, the J call TRBJ1-1; TRBD1 is a possible D gene (6 bases). The germline gives CDR1 MGHDK, CDR2 SYGVNS. The CDR3 runs 13 residues. V was shortened by 5 bases and J by 11 bases, with 18 bases between the two germline ends. This CDR3 reads CASSLQGPARAFF. Written as DNA, the CDR3 is TGTGCCAGCAGTTTGCAGGGGCCTGCTCGGGCTTTCTTT.

The CDR3 DNA reads as TGCGCCAGCAGCTTGGGCAGTATCCCCACCAATGAGCAGTTCTTC. Protein: CASSLGSIPTNEQFF. The rearrangement uses TRBV5-1 and TRBJ2-1; D not resolved. This CDR3 comprises 15 residues. Germline V CDR1 and CDR2: SGHRS, YFSETQ. Trimming cost V 0 bases and J 6 bases, with 13 bases left between them. The full variable domain, completed using reference TRBV5-1 and TRBJ2-1, is KAGVTQTPRYLIKTRGQQVTLSCSPISGHRSVSWYQQTPGQGLQFLFEYFSETQRNKGNFPGRFSGRQFSNSRSEMNVSTLELGDSALYLCASSLGSIPTNEQFFGPGTRLTVL.

The chain recombines TRBV12-3 or TRBV12-4 with TRBJ2-5, with a possible D match to TRBD1 (6 bases). This CDR3 contains 13 residues. With 8 bases removed from V and 3 bases from J, the gap between germline ends came to 13 bases. The CDR3 DNA sequence: TGTGCCAGCTCGTCGGGACAAGAAGAGACCCAGTACTTC. Translating it yields CASSSGQEETQYF.

The chain couples TRBV25-1 to TRBJ2-3; 8 bases align to TRBD2. Germline V gene lookup returns CDR1 MGHDK and CDR2 SYGVNS. Trimming took 3 bases from V and 1 from J; bases not matched to a gene: 0. The CDR3 length is 14 residues. The CDR3 is CASSETSGTDTQYF. The DNA for the CDR3 is TGTGCCAGCAGTGAGACTAGCGGCACAGATACGCAGTATTTT.

The CDR3 sequence is CSASSPDRGAYEQYF. DNA for the CDR3: TGCAGTGCTAGTTCCCCGGACAGGGGCGCCTACGAGCAGTACTTC. The rearrangement joins TRBV20-1 to TRBJ2-7, with 9 nucleotides matching TRBD1. CDR1 and CDR2 from the germline V gene are DFQATT and SNEGSKA (reference sequence). The V gene end was trimmed by 3 bases and the J gene end by 2 bases; junction bases not matched to a gene: 8. CDR3 length equals 15 residues.

The CDR3 coding sequence is TGCGCCAGCAGCCCTGGTGGCAGCGGGGTCACTTACAATGAGCAGTTCTTC. This translates into CASSPGGSGVTYNEQFF. This chain links TRBV5-1 with TRBJ2-1; 7 bases line up with TRBD2. CDR3 length: 17 residues. V was pared by 4 bases and J by 4 bases, with 14 bases of the junction left unmatched. Germline assignment: CDR1 SGHRS and CDR2 YFSETQ.

The rearrangement joins TRBV10-3 to TRBJ2-3, with 8 nucleotides matching TRBD2. V shed 1 base, J shed 6 bases, and the junction held 9 bases outside the gene matches. The CDR3 runs to 16 residues. Germline loops: CDR1 ENHRY, CDR2 SYGVKD. CDR3 amino acids: CAISELAGRFSDTQYF. The CDR3 bases are TGTGCCATCAGTGAGTTAGCGGGGAGGTTTAGTGATACGCAGTATTTT.